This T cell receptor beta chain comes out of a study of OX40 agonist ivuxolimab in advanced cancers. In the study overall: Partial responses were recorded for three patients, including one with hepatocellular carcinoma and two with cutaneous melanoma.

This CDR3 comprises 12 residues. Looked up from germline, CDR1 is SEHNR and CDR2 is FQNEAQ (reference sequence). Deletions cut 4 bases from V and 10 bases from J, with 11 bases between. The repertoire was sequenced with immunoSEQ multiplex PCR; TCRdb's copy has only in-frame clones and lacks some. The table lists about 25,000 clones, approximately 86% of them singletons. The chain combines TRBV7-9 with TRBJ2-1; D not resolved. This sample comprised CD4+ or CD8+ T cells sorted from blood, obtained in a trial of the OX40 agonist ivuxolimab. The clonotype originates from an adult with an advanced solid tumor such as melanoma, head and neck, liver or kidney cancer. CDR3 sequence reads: CASSSAREEQFF. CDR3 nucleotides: TGTGCCAGCAGCTCGGCGCGTGAGGAGCAGTTCTTC. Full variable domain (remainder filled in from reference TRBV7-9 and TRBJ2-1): DTGVSQNPRHKITKRGQNVTFRCDPISEHNRLYWYRQTLGQGPEFLTYFQNEAQLEKSRLLSDRFSAERPKGSFSTLEIQRTEQGDSAMYLCASSSAREEQFFGPGTRLTVL.